This T cell receptor (beta chain) was sequenced during a study of vaccination effects on CD4 cells after COVID-19. Scientists isolated CD4+ T cells after a roughly nine-day culture period ended. The participants, recipients of two vaccine doses, got either BNT162b2 or mRNA-1273. Only in-frame clones appear in the TCRdb table, and some are missing; sequencing was by immunoSEQ multiplex PCR. In the table there are about 45,000 clones, approximately 70% of which are singletons. Concerning this clone: Its antigen remains unknown.

This receptor was obtained from a human donor who received a COVID-19 vaccine. The sample in question was CD4+ T cells from PBMCs cultured without peptide, obtained after COVID-19 vaccination.

CDR3 sequence reads: CASSVGTSGSGNNEQFF. In DNA, the CDR3 is TGTGCCAGTAGTGTCGGGACTAGCGGGAGTGGAAACAATGAGCAGTTCTTC. The V gene is TRBV19, the J gene TRBJ2-1, with 14 bases matching TRBD2. Trimming removed 5 bases from V and 5 bases from J; junction bases left unmatched: 8. The CDR3 loop spans 17 amino acids. CDR1 and CDR2 from the germline V gene are LNHDA and SQIVND (reference sequence).